This T cell receptor (beta chain) stems from a study of a mutant IDH1 vaccine in newly diagnosed glioma. Study information: The start of vaccination came 4-6 weeks after radiotherapy alone, or with temozolomide cycles.

Sequencing used immunoSEQ multiplex PCR; TCRdb keeps in-frame clones, though not all of them. The table lists roughly 30,000 clones, around 85% of them singletons. Comment on this clone: The antigen is not known.

Time point specified: week 5, during vaccination. Each dose of the vaccine consisted of 300 ug of mutant IDH1 20-mer peptide, with topical imiquimod. The germline V gene encodes CDR1 MGHDK and CDR2 SYGVNS. Germline trimming cut 3 bases from V and 9 bases from J; bases unmatched to any gene: 11. The CDR3 length is 15 residues. The material was PBMCs, obtained from a glioma patient whose treatment included an IDH1 peptide vaccine. The TCR originated in a man aged 25 to 40 with glioma. The chain employs TRBV25-1 and TRBJ2-7; 10 bases fit TRBD1. CDR3 bases: TGTGCCAGCAGTGATGGATCCGGGACAGGGGAGGTGCAGTACTTC. Protein sequence: CASSDGSGTGEVQYF.